This T cell receptor beta chain emerged from a study of blood T cells in healthy people across ages. Sample donors were healthy Caucasian individuals that came from Russia, aged roughly 6 to 95. A sample-barcoded 5' primer and a J-beta primer mix were used in a second PCR of about 6 to 11 cycles. Tags on each cDNA molecule came from a template-switch adaptor with 12 random nucleotides. TCRdb fed the 5' RACE reads into MiXCR, producing one record per CDR3 protein. The sample comprises about 2 million distinct CDR3 sequences, roughly 52% of which are singletons, and less than 2.5% rests with the top ten. On this clonotype: Its matching antigen is unknown.

This CDR3 spans 11 amino acids. V lost 7 bases and J 0 bases, leaving 6 bases between the germline ends. Germline V lookup: CDR1 SQVTM, CDR2 ANQGSEA. Whole-study findings and limits: The lack of PBMC sorting stopped any conclusive naive versus antigen-experienced comparison. Unknown CMV status may confound age-related changes in expanded clones.

Input material: blood. The TCR sequence derives from a woman in her forties in good health. The chain recombines TRBV29-1 with TRBJ1-1; the D is unclear. CDR3 DNA: TGCAGCGGTTTTGTGAACACTGAAGCTTTCTTT. Translation gives CSGFVNTEAFF.